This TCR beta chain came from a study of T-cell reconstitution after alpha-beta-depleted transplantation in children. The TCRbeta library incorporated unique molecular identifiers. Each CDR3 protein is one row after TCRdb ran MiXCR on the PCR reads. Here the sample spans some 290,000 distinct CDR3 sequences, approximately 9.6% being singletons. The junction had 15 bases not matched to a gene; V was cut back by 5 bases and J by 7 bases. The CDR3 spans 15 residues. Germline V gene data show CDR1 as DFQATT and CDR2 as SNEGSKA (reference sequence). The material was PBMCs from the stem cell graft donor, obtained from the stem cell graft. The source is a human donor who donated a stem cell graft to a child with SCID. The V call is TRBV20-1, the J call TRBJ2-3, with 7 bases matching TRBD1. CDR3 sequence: CSAPSGTVSLNTQYF. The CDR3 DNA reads TGCAGTGCTCCCTCCGGGACAGTGAGCTTGAATACGCAGTATTTT.